This record looks at one T cell receptor (beta chain) sequence and its context. This entry comes from a study of blood T cell repertoires in COVID-19. Produced via immunoSEQ multiplex PCR; TCRdb's table is partial and in-frame only. The sample has some 150,000 clones; around nine tenths are singletons. Looked up from germline, CDR1 is MNHEY and CDR2 is SMNVEV (reference sequence). This CDR3 comprises 14 residues. Trimming stripped 4 bases from V and 1 base from J, with 10 bases between. The chain carries TRBV27 and TRBJ1-1; D may be TRBD1 (6 bases). Sequencing input: PBMCs or T cells enriched from blood (not recorded which). The TCR was taken from a woman younger than 35 who had recovered from COVID-19. Here the CDR3 reads CASSSLTGNTEAFF. Here the CDR3 DNA reads TGTGCCAGCAGTTCCCTGACAGGGAACACTGAAGCTTTCTTT.